This passage covers 31 T cell receptor beta chains from one sample sequenced in a study of cytotoxic CD8 clonotypes in ibrutinib-treated CLL. The table came from immunoSEQ multiplex PCR; TCRdb's copy has only in-frame clones and leaves some out. The profile shows 250,000 to 350,000 clones, 65% to 85% of them singletons. This specimen consisted of PBMCs, obtained at disease progression, from a patient treated with ibrutinib. All receptors derive from a human donor with chronic lymphocytic leukemia.

The CDR3 DNA sequence: TGTGCCAGCAGGACAGGGGGGTGGAACGAGCAGTACTTC. This sequence encodes CASRTGGWNEQYF. The gene calls are TRBV28 and TRBJ2-7, with 9 nucleotides matching TRBD1. Germline V gene sequence: CDR1 MDHEN, CDR2 SYDVKM. This CDR3 is 13 amino acids long. After removal of 6 bases from V and 5 bases from J, the junction contained 5 bases not matched to a gene.

The gene calls are TRBV4-1 and TRBJ2-1, with 11 nucleotides matching TRBD1. Germline assignment: CDR1 MGHRA and CDR2 YSYEKL. This CDR3 spans 17 amino acids. J was trimmed by 4 bases and V by 3 bases; bases with no gene match: 8. CDR3 sequence (DNA): TGCGCCAGCAGCCAGGATAGGACAGGGGGCGCTTACAATGAGCAGTTCTTC. Its protein is CASSQDRTGGAYNEQFF.

This chain links TRBV27 with TRBJ2-1; no clear D. CDR1 is MNHEY, CDR2 SMNVEV, per germline (reference sequence). The V gene lost 6 bases and the J gene lost 9 bases, with 15 bases spanning the gap. The CDR3 totals 13 residues. The CDR3 bases are TGTGCCAGCAGACCGGGCCCCACGGGTGAGCAGTTCTTC. It is translated as CASRPGPTGEQFF.

The J gene is TRBJ2-7, the V gene TRBV7-2, with D possibly being TRBD2 (5 bases). The CDR3 sequence is 13 residues long. The V end was cut by 5 bases, the J end by 3 bases, with 11 bases between. CDR1 and CDR2 (germline): SGHTA, FQGNSA. This CDR3 reads CASSDRGDYEQYF. The CDR3 bases are TGTGCCAGCAGCGATCGGGGAGACTACGAGCAGTACTTC.

The chain employs TRBV7-2 and TRBJ2-5; D gene unclear. The CDR3 runs to 15 residues. In germline, CDR1 is SGHTA, CDR2 FQGNSA. With 4 bases removed from V and 0 bases from J, the gap between germline ends came to 12 bases. The CDR3 DNA is TGTGCCAGCAGCTCGTTTTCGACGTACCAAGAGACCCAGTACTTC. It yields the protein CASSSFSTYQETQYF.

The V gene is TRBV7-9, the J gene TRBJ2-1; D may be TRBD2 (7 bases). Germline CDR1 is SEHNR and CDR2 is FQNEAQ (reference sequence). The V and J ends lost 5 bases and 0 bases respectively, with 14 bases between them. The CDR3 contains 16 residues. CDR3 nucleotide sequence: TGTGCCAGCAGCCCAGGGGAGGGAAGCTCCTACAATGAGCAGTTCTTC. This translates into CASSPGEGSSYNEQFF.

The gene calls are TRBV10-2 and TRBJ2-3, with TRBD2 matching 7 bases. V lost 5 bases to trimming and J lost 2 bases; unmatched junction nucleotides: 7. Germline CDR1 and CDR2: WSHSY and SAAADI. The CDR3 extends over 15 amino acids. The CDR3: CASSRGTIITDTQYF. Written as DNA, the CDR3 is TGCGCCAGCAGTCGAGGGACTATTATCACAGATACGCAGTATTTT.

A few counts support this clone. J is TRBJ1-2 and V is TRBV5-4; a weak D match, TRBD1 (5 bases). The CDR3 has 16 residues. V was clipped by 3 bases and J by 3 bases, with 18 bases between them. The germline gives CDR1 SGHNT, CDR2 YYREEE (reference sequence). The CDR3 sequence: CASSSDMWGSDYGYTF. The CDR3 nucleotides are TGTGCCAGCAGCTCGGACATGTGGGGCAGTGACTATGGCTACACCTTC. Complete variable domain (other parts from reference TRBV5-4 and TRBJ1-2): ETGVTQSPTHLIKTRGQQVTLRCSSQSGHNTVSWYQQALGQGPQFIFQYYREEENGRGNFPPRFSGLQFPNYSSELNVNALELDDSALYLCASSSDMWGSDYGYTFGSGTRLTVV.

The V and J genes are TRBV7-2 and TRBJ1-2; D remains ambiguous. Germline-derived CDR1 and CDR2 are SGHTA and FQGNSA. There are 13 residues in the CDR3. Trimming removed 5 bases at V and 8 bases at J, with 15 bases between. Here the CDR3 reads CASSLRGGGGYTF. The CDR3 region has the DNA TGTGCCAGCAGCCTACGGGGAGGCGGCGGCTACACCTTC.

V gene TRBV6-1 combines with J gene TRBJ2-7, with TRBD2 as a possible D gene (5 bases). V was trimmed by 7 bases and J by 4 bases, leaving 14 bases between them. The CDR3 consists of 13 residues. Germline V CDR1 and CDR2: MNHNS, SASEGT. The CDR3, as DNA: TGTGCCAGCATCCGGGAAACGGGATACGAGCAGTACTTC. Protein product: CASIRETGYEQYF.

This clone is a singleton in its sample. The chain has TRBV10-3 and TRBJ2-2; the match to TRBD1 covers 9 bases. The J segment lost 6 bases and the V segment lost 0 bases, leaving 5 bases of the junction unmatched. The CDR3 sequence is 16 residues long. Germline CDR1 is ENHRY and CDR2 is SYGVKD. Here the CDR3 reads CAISESGTGPAGELFF. CDR3 nucleotides: TGTGCCATCAGTGAGTCGGGGACAGGGCCGGCCGGGGAGCTGTTTTTT.

The CDR3 loop reads CASSATGTYEQYF. The CDR3, as DNA: TGTGCCAGCAGCGCGACAGGGACCTACGAGCAGTACTTC. J is TRBJ2-7 and V is TRBV7-9; 7 bases match TRBD1. The V and J ends lost 5 bases and 2 bases, in that order; junction bases with no gene match: 3. This CDR3 comprises 13 residues. CDR1 is SEHNR, CDR2 FQNEAQ, per germline (reference sequence).

The DNA of the CDR3 is TGTGCCATCCAAACCTCGTCCGGGACAGGGCTGTACGAGCAGTACTTC. Translated, it gives CAIQTSSGTGLYEQYF. V gene TRBV10-3 combines with J gene TRBJ2-7; 9 bases agree with TRBD1. The germline CDR1 and CDR2 sequences are ENHRY and SYGVKD. The CDR3 runs 16 residues. Germline trimming cut 8 bases from V and 4 bases from J; bases unmatched to any gene: 15.

This clone was recorded a few times. The rearrangement links TRBV9 to TRBJ2-7; 7 bases align to TRBD1. The V gene end was trimmed by 3 bases and the J gene end by 3 bases; junction bases not matched to a gene: 9. CDR1 is SGDLS and CDR2 is YYNGEE in the germline V gene. The CDR3 totals 15 residues. CDR3 loop: CASSADREFVYEQYF. The CDR3 DNA follows: TGTGCCAGCAGCGCCGACAGGGAATTTGTCTACGAGCAGTACTTC.

This clone has a count of ten or more. The chain combines TRBV14 with TRBJ1-6; D not resolved. Trimming removed 4 bases at V and 8 bases at J, with 9 bases between. This CDR3 spans 13 amino acids. The V gene's germline CDR1 is SGHDN and CDR2 FVKESK. The CDR3 DNA follows: TGTGCCAGCAGCCCCTACCCAGATTCACCCCTCCACTTT. Translation gives CASSPYPDSPLHF.

CDR3 sequence reads: CASTSRQGANTEAFF. CDR3 DNA: TGTGCCAGCACTTCCCGACAGGGGGCGAACACTGAAGCTTTCTTT. The rearrangement uses TRBV6-6 and TRBJ1-1; 10 positions match TRBD1. The CDR3 has 15 residues. With 7 bases clipped from V and 1 base from J, the junction kept 6 bases outside the gene matches. CDR1 and CDR2 from the germline V gene are MNHNY and SVGAGI (reference sequence).

V gene TRBV11-1 combines with J gene TRBJ1-1, with D unclear. V was pared by 8 bases and J by 1 base, with 11 bases between. Per the germline V gene, CDR1 is SGHAT and CDR2 is FQDESV (reference sequence). CDR3 length: 13 residues. CDR3 bases: TGTGCCAGCCGAAAAGAGGGGAACACTGAAGCTTTCTTT. Protein product: CASRKEGNTEAFF.

The V and J genes are TRBV11-2 and TRBJ1-4, with D maybe TRBD1 (6 bases). V dropped 4 bases and J dropped 8 bases, with 14 bases sitting between them. The V gene's germline CDR1 is SGHAT and CDR2 FQNNGV. This CDR3 region has 14 residues. The CDR3 bases are TGTGCCAGCAGCTCCTCGACAGGACCCGAAAAACTGTTTTTT. Protein sequence: CASSSSTGPEKLFF.

Comments on this clone: A junction end diverges from the germline sequence, so it may reflect a read error. This chain uses TRBV10-3 with TRBJ1-1, with 7 bases fitting TRBD1. The V gene's germline CDR1 is ENHRY and CDR2 SYGVKD. The CDR3 covers 12 residues. The CDR3 loop is CATGTENTEAFF. In DNA form, the CDR3 reads TGTGCCACCGGGACAGAGAACACTGAAGCCTTCTTT.

The rearrangement uses TRBV5-1 and TRBJ1-4; D uncertain. Germline CDR1 and CDR2: SGHRS and YFSETQ. The V end lost 3 bases, the J end lost 0 bases, and 9 bases lay between the germline ends. The CDR3 runs to 15 residues. The CDR3 DNA reads TGCGCCAGCAGCTACCCATTGGCAACTAATGAAAAACTGTTTTTT. This sequence encodes CASSYPLATNEKLFF.

The chain carries TRBV19 and TRBJ1-5; a possible D gene is TRBD1 (5 bases). The germline V gene has CDR1 LNHDA and CDR2 SQIVND (reference sequence). This CDR3 has 13 residues. The V gene lost 7 bases and the J gene lost 7 bases, with 14 bases spanning the gap. The CDR3 sequence is CASTRDRFQPQHF. Here the CDR3 DNA reads TGTGCCAGTACCAGGGACCGATTCCAGCCCCAGCATTTT.

The V call is TRBV14, the J call TRBJ1-1; D not certain. Germline V gene data show CDR1 as SGHDN and CDR2 as FVKESK. The length of the CDR3 is 15 residues. Trimming removed 0 bases from V and 1 base from J, with 9 bases in between. Written as DNA, the CDR3 is TGTGCCAGCAGCCAAGATGGTGGCCCGAACACTGAAGCTTTCTTT. This encodes CASSQDGGPNTEAFF.

The chain has TRBV11-2 and TRBJ2-7, with TRBD2 matching over 7 bases. Trimming removed 7 bases from V and 3 bases from J; junction bases left unmatched: 6. CDR1 and CDR2 from the germline V gene are SGHAT and FQNNGV. This CDR3 contains 13 residues. CDR3: CASTWGGSYEQYF. Written as DNA, the CDR3 is TGTGCCAGCACCTGGGGCGGGAGCTACGAGCAGTACTTC.

The DNA of the CDR3 is TGTGCCAGCAGCCTAGGGACAGCGAATAATTCACCCCTCCACTTT. Amino acid sequence: CASSLGTANNSPLHF. V usage is TRBV11-1 and J usage is TRBJ1-6; 7 nucleotides match TRBD1. After removal of 5 bases from V and 5 bases from J, the junction contained 6 bases not matched to a gene. The CDR3 totals 15 residues. Germline V gene data show CDR1 as SGHAT and CDR2 as FQDESV (reference sequence).

This clone occurred once. J is TRBJ2-4 and V is TRBV15; 7 positions match TRBD1. V gave up 0 bases and J gave up 7 bases; unmatched junction bases: 12. The germline CDR1 and CDR2 sequences are LNHNV and YYDKDF (reference sequence). The length of the CDR3 is 17 residues. DNA for the CDR3: TGTGCCACCAGCAGAGATGGCGGTAGGACAGGCGACAACATTCAGTACTTC. Translated, it gives CATSRDGGRTGDNIQYF.

The rearrangement links TRBV29-1 to TRBJ2-3; D call uncertain. Trimming removed 2 bases from V and 0 bases from J, with 15 bases in between. Per germline, CDR1 SQVTM and CDR2 ANQGSEA. There are 16 residues in the CDR3. CDR3 protein: CSVERRVATSTDTQYF. CDR3 DNA sequence: TGCAGCGTTGAACGAAGGGTAGCCACTAGCACAGATACGCAGTATTTT.

V usage is TRBV6-5 and J usage is TRBJ1-2; D uncertain. V lost 7 bases and J 0 bases, leaving 15 bases between the germline ends. This CDR3 region has 15 residues. Germline V lookup: CDR1 MNHEY, CDR2 SVGAGI. This CDR3 is CASILLGRTNYGYTF. CDR3 nucleotide sequence: TGTGCCAGCATCTTGCTAGGCAGGACTAACTATGGCTACACCTTC.

The rearrangement links TRBV5-6 to TRBJ2-3, with 9 bases fitting TRBD2. The trim removed 0 bases at V and 2 bases at J, leaving 7 bases unmatched. CDR1 and CDR2 from the germline V gene are SGHDT and YYEEEE. The CDR3 is 17 amino acids. CDR3 sequence: CASSLGLAELNTDTQYF. The CDR3 DNA reads TGTGCCAGCAGCTTGGGACTAGCGGAGTTAAACACAGATACGCAGTATTTT.

The chain carries TRBV7-9 and TRBJ2-1; D ambiguous. Trimming cost V 1 base and J 9 bases, with 16 bases left between them. The CDR3 has 15 residues. CDR1 is SEHNR and CDR2 is FQNEAQ in the germline V gene (reference sequence). CDR3 in amino acids: CASSLDRIKTVEQFF. The CDR3 nucleotides are TGTGCCAGCAGCTTAGACCGAATCAAAACGGTTGAGCAGTTCTTC.

This chain connects TRBV6-5 to TRBJ1-1; no firm D call. The CDR3 is 13 residues long. V lost 2 bases, J lost 8 bases, and 12 bases lay in between. Germline values: CDR1 MNHEY, CDR2 SVGAGI. The DNA for the CDR3 is TGTGCCAGCAGTTACGTGCATAATGACGAAGCTTTCTTT. Protein: CASSYVHNDEAFF.

The chain carries TRBV29-1 and TRBJ1-1; tentatively, D is TRBD1 (6 bases). This CDR3 comprises 12 residues. CDR1 is SQVTM and CDR2 is ANQGSEA in the germline V gene. Trimming cost V 6 bases and J 6 bases, with 14 bases left between them. The CDR3 coding sequence is TGCAGCGTAAACAGGGTTTTCGCTGAAGCTTTCTTT. Its protein is CSVNRVFAEAFF.